The 3 T cell receptor beta chains presented below share a single source sample, sequenced in a study of T cells in Graves' hyperthyroidism and ophthalmopathy. RNA transcripts served as the template for amplifying TCR beta CDR3 regions. TCR CDR3 underwent first-round RT-PCR with the HTBI primer set. TCRdb re-analysed the multiplex PCR reads in MiXCR, keeping a single row per CDR3 protein. Altogether a few hundred thousand distinct CDR3 sequences are present, about a sixth being singletons, with the ten largest covering under 8%. Material: blood. These receptors all come from a woman aged 25-40 years with Graves' hyperthyroidism.

V usage is TRBV27 and J usage is TRBJ2-7; 7 bases are a match to TRBD1. The CDR3 sequence is 16 residues long. Germline CDR1 reads MNHEY; CDR2 reads SMNVEV (reference sequence). V lost 6 bases, J lost 0 bases, and 11 bases stayed unmatched. The CDR3 loop is CASSPATGANSYEQYF. DNA for the CDR3: TGTGCCAGCAGCCCCGCTACAGGGGCCAACTCCTACGAGCAGTACTTC.

This clonotype was observed a handful of times. The genes are TRBV6-2 or TRBV6-3 and TRBJ2-1; D possibly uses TRBD1 or TRBD2 (5 bases each). This CDR3 is 11 amino acids long. V shed 7 bases and J shed 10 bases, with 11 bases lying between them. The germline V gene encodes CDR1 MNHEY and CDR2 SVGEGT. The CDR3 here is CASKRGWEQFF. CDR3 sequence (DNA): TGTGCCAGCAAACGGGGCTGGGAGCAGTTCTTC.

This clonotype was observed many times. The chain links TRBV27 to TRBJ1-2; D ambiguous. CDR1 is MNHEY and CDR2 is SMNVEV in the germline V gene (reference sequence). The CDR3 runs 16 residues. V lost 6 bases and J lost 6, with 23 bases in between. The CDR3 sequence: CASRPTLLLYPHGYTF. CDR3 sequence (DNA): TGTGCCAGCAGACCCACCCTCCTTTTATACCCCCATGGCTACACCTTC.